These T cell receptor beta chains were read from a single sample in a study of cytomegalovirus exposure and HLA in healthy donors. Sequencing used immunoSEQ multiplex PCR; TCRdb keeps in-frame clones, though not all of them. Of 150,000 to 250,000 clones listed, under 90% are singletons. The sequenced sample consisted of PBMCs. The receptors were sampled from a boy aged 2 to 9 in good health and CMV-seronegative. Both conserved end residues are part of each CDR3. Each record gives: V gene, clone size, J gene, D gene, CDR3 protein, CDR3 DNA. A D gene is named only where the DNA matches it firmly. Only some rows state a clone size, as once, few, many or a class for expanded clones.

TRBV27	-	TRBJ2-1	TRBD1	CASRGQGAREQFF	TGTGCCAGCAGGGGACAGGGGGCGCGAGAGCAGTTCTTC
TRBV5-1	-	TRBJ1-1	-	CASSPGTEAFF	TGCGCCAGCAGCCCGGGGACTGAAGCTTTCTTT
TRBV11-1	-	TRBJ1-6	TRBD1	CASSLGQLNSPLHF	TGTGCCAGCAGCTTGGGACAGCTAAATTCACCCCTCCACTTT
TRBV7-6	-	TRBJ1-1	-	CASSSRGNTEAFF	TGTGCCAGCAGCTCGAGAGGGAACACTGAAGCTTTCTTT
TRBV29-1	-	TRBJ2-7	-	CSALGGGGSYEQYF	TGCAGCGCCCTAGGGGGGGGCGGCTCCTACGAGCAGTACTTC
TRBV4-1	-	TRBJ2-1	TRBD2	CASSPGLAGLNYYNEQFF	TGCGCCAGCAGCCCGGGACTAGCGGGCCTAAACTACTACAATGAGCAGTTCTTC
TRBV4-3	-	TRBJ1-3	TRBD1	CASSLGTGAGNTIYF	TGCGCCAGCAGCCTCGGGACAGGGGCTGGAAACACCATATATTTT
TRBV28	-	TRBJ1-3	-	CASTLGPSGNTIYF	TGTGCCAGCACCCTTGGGCCCTCTGGAAACACCATATATTTT
TRBV5-6	-	TRBJ1-3	TRBD1	CASSSGTGSGNTIYF	TGTGCCAGCAGCTCAGGGACAGGCTCTGGAAACACCATATATTTT
TRBV25-1	-	TRBJ1-6	-	CASSAGDYNSPLHF	TGTGCCAGCAGTGCGGGAGACTATAATTCACCCCTCCACTTT
TRBV4-1	-	TRBJ1-2	-	CASSPVFPNYGYTF	TGCGCCAGCAGCCCAGTTTTTCCTAACTATGGCTACACCTTC
TRBV7-2	-	TRBJ2-5	TRBD2	CASSLGGAGHYQETQYF	TGTGCCAGCAGCTTAGGTGGAGCGGGGCACTACCAAGAGACCCAGTACTTC
TRBV27	-	TRBJ1-1	TRBD1	CASSSGTGGTEAFF	TGTGCCAGCAGTTCCGGGACAGGGGGGACTGAAGCTTTCTTT
TRBV7-9	-	TRBJ2-1	-	CASSLQVVVTEQFF	TGTGCCAGCAGCTTACAGGTCGTCGTCACTGAGCAGTTCTTC
TRBV19	-	TRBJ2-3	-	CASSIYFEAADTQYF	TGTGCCAGTAGTATATATTTTGAAGCGGCAGATACGCAGTATTTT
TRBV25-1	-	TRBJ2-5	-	CASSPPGQGGQTQYF	TGTGCCAGCAGTCCCCCTGGACAGGGAGGGCAGACCCAGTACTTC
TRBV27	-	TRBJ2-7	-	CASSFAAGRAYEQYF	TGTGCCAGCAGTTTCGCCGCAGGGCGCGCCTACGAGCAGTACTTC
TRBV6-5	-	TRBJ1-1	-	CASSYFGGAGTEAFF	TGTGCCAGCAGTTACTTTGGGGGCGCCGGGACTGAAGCTTTCTTT
TRBV19	-	TRBJ1-2	-	CASSNRFAGKNYGYTF	TGTGCCAGTAGTAATCGGTTCGCCGGGAAGAACTATGGCTACACCTTC
TRBV2	-	TRBJ2-7	-	CASFDRDSYEQYF	TGTGCCAGCTTCGACCGGGACTCCTACGAGCAGTACTTC
TRBV21-1	-	TRBJ2-1	-	CASPRTSGSYNEQFF	TGTGCCAGCCCCCGTACTAGCGGTTCCTACAATGAGCAGTTCTTC
TRBV2	-	TRBJ1-1	-	CASVRQMVGTEAFF	TGTGCCAGCGTGAGGCAGATGGTGGGCACTGAAGCTTTCTTT
TRBV4-1	-	TRBJ1-3	-	CASSPAGSGNTIYF	TGCGCCAGCAGTCCCGCAGGCTCTGGAAACACCATATATTTT
TRBV11-2	-	TRBJ1-2	-	CASSYKQGPLEGGYTF	TGTGCCAGCAGCTATAAACAGGGCCCCCTAGAAGGTGGCTACACCTTC
TRBV28	-	TRBJ2-4	-	CASNPDRLNIQYF	TGTGCCAGCAACCCCGACAGGTTAAACATTCAGTACTTC
TRBV7-9	-	TRBJ2-1	-	CASSLARAGEQFF	TGTGCCAGCAGCTTAGCACGGGCGGGTGAGCAGTTCTTC
TRBV6-6	-	TRBJ1-2	TRBD1	CASSYRGQGNYGYTF	TGTGCCAGCAGTTATAGGGGACAGGGGAACTATGGCTACACCTTC
TRBV9	-	TRBJ1-1	TRBD1	CASSAHSLRDRSSAFF	TGTGCCAGCAGCGCCCACTCACTCCGGGACAGGTCGAGCGCTTTCTTT
TRBV7-9	-	TRBJ2-3	-	CASRSSTDTQYF	TGTGCCAGCAGATCTAGCACAGATACGCAGTATTTT
TRBV5-6	-	TRBJ2-7	TRBD2	CASSFSPSGKYEQYF	TGTGCCAGCAGCTTTTCCCCTAGCGGAAAATACGAGCAGTACTTC
TRBV7-9	-	TRBJ2-3	-	CASSSSYTDTQYF	TGTGCCAGCAGCTCCAGTTACACAGATACGCAGTATTTT
TRBV18	-	TRBJ2-3	TRBD2	CASSPLTGGTDTQYF	TGTGCCAGCTCACCCCTAACCGGGGGGACAGATACGCAGTATTTT
TRBV6-5	-	TRBJ2-2	TRBD1	CATRTGTNTGELFF	TGTGCCACCCGGACAGGGACAAACACCGGGGAGCTGTTTTTT
TRBV7-9	-	TRBJ2-5	-	CASSLGEQETQYF	TGTGCCAGCAGCTTGGGAGAGCAAGAGACCCAGTACTTC
TRBV28	few	TRBJ1-5	-	CASSLGTQPQHF	TGTGCCAGCAGTTTGGGCACCCAGCCCCAGCATTTT
TRBV7-2	-	TRBJ1-1	-	CASSKRGGRAEAFF	TGTGCCAGCAGCAAAAGGGGGGGCAGGGCTGAAGCTTTCTTT
TRBV5-1	-	TRBJ1-1	TRBD1	CASMTGQKNTEAFF	TGCGCCAGCATGACAGGGCAGAAGAACACTGAAGCTTTCTTT
TRBV18	-	TRBJ2-7	-	CASSPPNSGGGGYEQYF	TGTGCCAGCTCACCACCGAATTCAGGGGGCGGGGGCTACGAGCAGTACTTC
TRBV20-1	-	TRBJ1-1	-	CSAERAGTAFF	TGCAGTGCTGAGAGGGCGGGAACAGCTTTCTTT
TRBV27	-	TRBJ1-5	-	CASSFGGRNQPQHF	TGTGCCAGCAGCTTTGGTGGGCGAAATCAGCCCCAGCATTTT
TRBV27	once	TRBJ2-2	TRBD2	CASSLRGGVGGGELFF	TGTGCCAGCAGCTTACGGGGGGGGGTGGGAGGCGGGGAGCTGTTTTTT
TRBV11-2	-	TRBJ2-2	-	CASKPRPGELFF	TGTGCCAGCAAACCGCGGCCAGGGGAGCTGTTTTTT
TRBV6-1	-	TRBJ2-3	TRBD2	CASSEAGWLAGDPSTDTQYF	TGTGCCAGCAGTGAAGCGGGGTGGCTAGCGGGGGACCCTAGCACAGATACGCAGTATTTT
TRBV2	-	TRBJ2-2	-	CASSEGGTGELFF	TGTGCCAGCAGTGAAGGCGGCACCGGGGAGCTGTTTTTT
TRBV7-6	-	TRBJ2-5	-	CASSLAGPKQETQYF	TGTGCCAGCAGCTTAGCGGGCCCTAAACAAGAGACCCAGTACTTC
TRBV10-1	few	TRBJ1-1	-	CAIYFIRDVGTEAFF	TGCGCCATATACTTTATTCGGGATGTGGGTACTGAAGCTTTCTTT
TRBV7-8	-	TRBJ2-5	TRBD1	CASSLVADRVETQYF	TGTGCCAGCAGCTTAGTAGCTGACAGGGTGGAGACCCAGTACTTC
TRBV19	once	TRBJ2-5	-	CASNDGPGRETQYF	TGTGCCAGTAATGACGGGCCGGGGAGGGAGACCCAGTACTTC
TRBV6-1	-	TRBJ1-6	TRBD1	CASSEADRGASPLHF	TGTGCCAGCAGTGAAGCGGACAGGGGCGCGTCACCCCTCCACTTT
TRBV21-1	-	TRBJ1-1	-	CASSNKEGDRAEAFF	TGTGCCAGCAGCAACAAGGAAGGGGATCGGGCTGAAGCTTTCTTT
TRBV6-5	-	TRBJ2-3	-	CASSYFQGSTDTQYF	TGTGCCAGCAGTTACTTCCAGGGTAGCACAGATACGCAGTATTTT
TRBV9	-	TRBJ1-4	TRBD1	CASSAFDRVEKLFF	TGTGCCAGCAGCGCCTTTGACAGGGTTGAAAAACTGTTTTTT
TRBV7-2	-	TRBJ1-2	-	CASSFAGWNYGYTF	TGTGCCAGCAGCTTCGCAGGGTGGAACTATGGCTACACCTTC
TRBV4-2	once	TRBJ2-2	-	CASSRELRGNTGELFF	TGTGCCAGCAGCCGAGAACTTAGGGGAAACACCGGGGAGCTGTTTTTT
TRBV7-3	-	TRBJ2-5	-	CASSLNGGQETQYF	TGTGCCAGCAGCTTAAACGGGGGCCAAGAGACCCAGTACTTC
TRBV4-1	-	TRBJ2-7	-	CASSPGSGGPSYARRQYF	TGCGCCAGCAGCCCCGGATCCGGGGGTCCCTCCTACGCGCGTCGGCAGTACTTC
TRBV4-3	-	TRBJ1-4	-	CASSQDPGSNEKLFF	TGCGCCAGCAGCCAAGATCCGGGTTCTAATGAAAAACTGTTTTTT
TRBV4-3	-	TRBJ2-7	-	CASSQDGGF	TGCGCCAGCAGCCAAGACGGTGGCTTC
TRBV11-3	-	TRBJ2-3	-	CASSLDSQVDTQYF	TGTGCCAGCAGCTTAGACTCACAGGTCGATACGCAGTATTTT
TRBV2	-	TRBJ2-2	-	CASSAGENTGELFF	TGTGCCAGCAGTGCCGGAGAGAACACCGGGGAGCTGTTTTTT